This T cell receptor beta chain was recorded in a study of cytotoxic CD8 clonotypes in ibrutinib-treated CLL. Clones were read by immunoSEQ multiplex PCR, and TCRdb kept only the in-frame ones, dropping some. Among approximately 130,000 clones listed, 84% were seen once. General observations from the study: There were differences in sampling times between sustained-remission and progressing patients. Clonality at baseline surpassed age-matched healthy donors and tracked circulating CD8+ T-cell counts.

Details on this clone: Its antigen remains unknown.

Per the germline V gene, CDR1 is LGHNA and CDR2 is YSLEER. This CDR3 has 16 residues. The germline V and J ends were trimmed by 3 bases and 6 bases, with 17 bases remaining between them. The chain combines TRBV4-3 with TRBJ2-2; no clear D gene. Sample: PBMCs, taken after 24 months of ibrutinib treatment. This receptor was taken from a human donor with chronic lymphocytic leukemia. The CDR3 DNA reads as TGCGCCAGCAGCCAGGACCTACATGGCCTGGCCGGGGAGCTGTTTTTT. Translated: CASSQDLHGLAGELFF.